Shown below are 29 T cell receptor beta chains from a single sample sequenced in a study of T cell repertoires in ileal Crohn's disease. Only in-frame clones appear in the TCRdb table, and some are missing; sequencing was by immunoSEQ multiplex PCR. The sample holds tens of thousands of clones; around 80% are singletons and the top ten take less than 7%. Material: ileal tissue. The receptors were sampled from an adult with Crohn's disease.

The chain links TRBV10-1 to TRBJ1-6; D uncertain. V was cut by 5 bases and J by 4 bases, with 18 bases left in between. The germline V gene encodes CDR1 WNHNN and CDR2 SYGVQD (reference sequence). The CDR3 has 17 residues. DNA for the CDR3: TGCGCCAGCAGTATGGGCCTCACAAGCCAATATAATTCACCCCTCCACTTT. Translating it yields CASSMGLTSQYNSPLHF.

The chain is built from TRBV5-1 and TRBJ1-1; a possible D gene is TRBD1 (6 bases). The CDR3 sequence is 16 residues long. V was pared by 3 bases and J by 0 bases, with 15 bases between. From germline, CDR1 is SGHRS and CDR2 YFSETQ. The CDR3 is CASSSSPGVLNTEAFF. DNA of the CDR3: TGCGCCAGCAGCTCCTCCCCAGGGGTATTGAACACTGAAGCTTTCTTT.

The V call is TRBV6-5, the J call TRBJ1-6; 7 nucleotides match TRBD1. Germline loops: CDR1 MNHEY, CDR2 SVGAGI. V lost 6 bases to trimming and J lost 10 bases; unmatched junction nucleotides: 6. The CDR3 sequence is 13 residues long. The CDR3 here is CASRDREESPLHF. In DNA, the CDR3 is TGTGCCAGCAGAGACAGGGAGGAATCACCCCTCCACTTT.

This clone was observed a handful of times. The J gene is TRBJ1-1, the V gene TRBV19, with TRBD1 matching over 7 bases. The CDR3 loop spans 14 amino acids. The J segment lost 4 bases and the V segment lost 7 bases, leaving 9 bases of the junction unmatched. CDR1 is LNHDA and CDR2 is SQIVND in the germline V gene (reference sequence). This CDR3 reads CASTLTGYLTEAFF. CDR3 DNA sequence: TGTGCCAGTACCTTGACAGGGTACCTCACTGAAGCTTTCTTT.

J is TRBJ1-4 and V is TRBV27; 8 bases are a match to TRBD1. From germline, CDR1 is MNHEY and CDR2 SMNVEV (reference sequence). V was pared by 6 bases and J by 8 bases, with 11 bases of the junction left unmatched. This CDR3 has 15 amino acids. The CDR3 nucleotides are TGTGCCAGCAGCCCACGGACAGGGAGCCGGGAAAAACTGTTTTTT. It codes for CASSPRTGSREKLFF.

This chain connects TRBV27 to TRBJ2-5, with 11 bases lining up with TRBD2. The germline CDR1 and CDR2 sequences are MNHEY and SMNVEV (reference sequence). The length of the CDR3 is 15 residues. J gave up 5 bases and V 6 bases, and 8 bases lay outside the gene matches. The CDR3 reads CASSLSGGAFETQYF. CDR3 DNA: TGTGCCAGCAGCCTTAGCGGGGGGGCCTTCGAGACCCAGTACTTC.

The chain couples TRBV6-1 to TRBJ2-7; maybe TRBD2 (7 bases). CDR1 is MNHNS, CDR2 SASEGT, per germline. V shed 6 bases and J shed 2 bases, with 17 bases lying between them. CDR3 length equals 15 residues. The DNA of the CDR3 is TGTGCCAGCAGCGCGCAAGGGGGGGCGGCCTACGAGCAGTACTTC. Translation: CASSAQGGAAYEQYF.

The V call is TRBV6-6, the J call TRBJ1-1, with a weak D call TRBD1 (6 bases). This CDR3 has 14 residues. Germline lookup yields CDR1 MNHNY and CDR2 SVGAGI (reference sequence). V dropped 6 bases and J dropped 4 bases, with 15 bases sitting between them. The CDR3 region has the DNA TGTGCCAGCAGGGTACAGGGAGGGAGCACTGAAGCTTTCTTT. Encoded protein: CASRVQGGSTEAFF.

The count of this clone is one. V is TRBV7-9 and J is TRBJ2-2; the D gene is possibly TRBD2 (5 bases). Germline-derived CDR1 and CDR2 are SEHNR and FQNEAQ (reference sequence). Trimming cost V 2 bases and J 6 bases, with 13 bases left between them. The CDR3 extends over 15 amino acids. The CDR3 sequence: CASSLYPGMAGELFF. The CDR3 DNA is TGTGCCAGCAGCTTATACCCGGGGATGGCCGGGGAGCTGTTTTTT.

The chain uses TRBV5-1 and TRBJ2-1, with 10 bases fitting TRBD2. CDR1 is SGHRS, CDR2 YFSETQ, per germline. This CDR3 is 16 amino acids long. Trimming cost V 0 bases and J 4 bases; bases outside gene matches: 4. In nucleotides, the CDR3 is TGCGCCAGCAGCTTGGGGTCTAGCGGGGGATACAATGAGCAGTTCTTC. Translation gives CASSLGSSGGYNEQFF.

The chain is built from TRBV10-2 and TRBJ1-1; TRBD1 aligns across 7 bases. CDR3 length: 15 residues. V lost 6 bases to trimming and J lost 1 base; unmatched junction nucleotides: 8. The germline gives CDR1 WSHSY, CDR2 SAAADI. This CDR3 reads CASRKSGQTNTEAFF. The CDR3 DNA reads TGCGCCAGCAGAAAGTCGGGACAGACGAACACTGAAGCTTTCTTT.

The rearrangement links TRBV7-2 to TRBJ1-1, with D perhaps matching TRBD1 (5 bases). Trimming cost V 1 base and J 7 bases, with 13 bases left between them. Germline CDR1 and CDR2: SGHTA and FQGNSA. CDR3 length equals 14 residues. The CDR3 bases are TGTGCCAGCAGCTTAGTAGGAGGGGAGGGTGAAGCTTTCTTT. It specifies CASSLVGGEGEAFF.

V and J are TRBV6-5 and TRBJ2-2; D not resolved. Trimming cost V 0 bases and J 4 bases, with 9 bases left between them. Germline V CDR1 and CDR2: MNHEY, SVGAGI. The CDR3 runs 15 residues. CDR3 in amino acids: CASSYSLTSTGELFF. The DNA of the CDR3 is TGTGCCAGCAGTTACTCCCTCACCAGCACCGGGGAGCTGTTTTTT.

The CDR3 DNA sequence: TGTGCCAGTAGTCCGACAGGAGCTTTCTACGAGCAGTACTTC. It encodes CASSPTGAFYEQYF. The chain carries TRBV19 and TRBJ2-7; TRBD1 is a possible D gene (6 bases). V lost 5 bases and J lost 3, with 14 bases in between. Germline loops: CDR1 LNHDA, CDR2 SQIVND (reference sequence). The length of the CDR3 is 14 residues.

This clone came up a few times. The CDR3 sequence is CASSVGGKLSTDTQYF. CDR3 bases: TGTGCCAGCAGCGTAGGCGGAAAACTGAGCACAGATACGCAGTATTTT. The J gene is TRBJ2-3, the V gene TRBV9; no definite D call. The germline V and J ends were trimmed by 0 bases and 0 bases, with 11 bases remaining between them. Germline-derived CDR1 and CDR2 are SGDLS and YYNGEE. This CDR3 is built from 16 residues.

The V gene is TRBV11-3, the J gene TRBJ2-2, with D possibly being TRBD1 (6 bases). Germline loops: CDR1 SGHNT, CDR2 YENEEA. V was clipped by 2 bases and J by 0 bases, with 7 bases between them. There are 15 residues in the CDR3. DNA for the CDR3: TGTGCCAGCAGCTTAACAGGGACGAACACCGGGGAGCTGTTTTTT. As protein: CASSLTGTNTGELFF.

This clone was seen more than once but under ten times. The gene calls are TRBV4-2 and TRBJ2-7; no clear D. Trimming took off 0 bases at V and 2 bases at J, with 11 bases between the two ends. Germline V gene sequence: CDR1 LGHNA, CDR2 YNFKEQ. The CDR3 is made up of 15 amino acids. CDR3 in amino acids: CASSQDRATTYEQYF. The CDR3 DNA reads as TGTGCCAGCAGCCAAGATAGAGCCACCACCTACGAGCAGTACTTC.

The chain links TRBV2 to TRBJ2-2; TRBD1 agrees at 9 bases. Germline assignment: CDR1 SNHLY and CDR2 FYNNEI. V lost 8 bases, J lost 3 bases, and 7 bases stayed unmatched. This CDR3 region has 15 residues. CDR3 region: CASGTGGGYTGELFF. The DNA for the CDR3 is TGTGCCAGCGGTACAGGGGGCGGGTACACCGGGGAGCTGTTTTTT.

This chain's CDR3 is CASSDTGGYEQYF. The CDR3 region has the DNA TGCGCCAGCAGTGATACAGGGGGCTACGAGCAGTACTTC. The chain employs TRBV10-2 and TRBJ2-7; 8 positions match TRBD1. CDR1 is WSHSY, CDR2 SAAADI, per germline. The V and J ends lost 3 bases and 3 bases, in that order; junction bases with no gene match: 1. CDR3 length: 13 residues.

The CDR3 sequence is CASRDRVRVTEAFF. DNA of the CDR3: TGCGCCAGCAGGGACAGGGTAAGGGTGACTGAAGCTTTCTTT. This chain joins TRBV5-1 and TRBJ1-1, with TRBD1 matching 8 bases. The V gene's germline CDR1 is SGHRS and CDR2 YFSETQ. V lost 5 bases and J lost 5; bases outside the gene matches: 8. This CDR3 is 14 amino acids long. Together with reference TRBV5-1 and TRBJ1-1, the CDR3 gives the full variable domain: KAGVTQTPRYLIKTRGQQVTLSCSPISGHRSVSWYQQTPGQGLQFLFEYFSETQRNKGNFPGRFSGRQFSNSRSEMNVSTLELGDSALYLCASRDRVRVTEAFFGQGTRLTVV.

The chain has TRBV11-2 and TRBJ2-1; 9 nucleotides align to TRBD2. Germline V CDR1 and CDR2: SGHAT, FQNNGV. The CDR3 has 15 amino acids. The J segment lost 7 bases and the V segment lost 0 bases, leaving 4 bases of the junction unmatched. This chain's CDR3 is CASSLERGGGNEQFF. CDR3 coding DNA: TGTGCCAGCAGCTTAGAGCGGGGGGGCGGGAATGAGCAGTTCTTC. Full variable domain (rest looked up from reference TRBV11-2 and TRBJ2-1): EAGVAQSPRYKIIEKRQSVAFWCNPISGHATLYWYQQILGQGPKLLIQFQNNGVVDDSQLPKDRFSAERLKGVDSTLKIQPAKLEDSAVYLCASSLERGGGNEQFFGPGTRLTVL.

The chain recombines TRBV9 with TRBJ2-3; 7 nucleotides match TRBD2. The CDR3 runs to 16 residues. The germline V gene has CDR1 SGDLS and CDR2 YYNGEE. The junction had 10 bases not matched to a gene; V was cut back by 3 bases and J by 3 bases. The CDR3 reads CASSAHPGGRTDTQYF. The DNA of the CDR3 is TGTGCCAGCAGCGCCCATCCGGGAGGACGGACAGATACGCAGTATTTT.

V gene TRBV6-5 combines with J gene TRBJ2-2; D is uncertain. V was pared by 0 bases and J by 4 bases, with 12 bases between. CDR1 MNHEY and CDR2 SVGAGI come from the germline V gene. This CDR3 is 16 amino acids long. CDR3 amino acids: CASSYSAGETTGELFF. In DNA, the CDR3 is TGTGCCAGCAGTTACTCGGCAGGCGAGACCACCGGGGAGCTGTTTTTT.

The chain carries TRBV7-8 and TRBJ2-2; TRBD2 matches at 8 bases. Germline CDR1 and CDR2: SGHVS and FQNEAQ. V was pared by 2 bases and J by 1 base, with 3 bases of the junction left unmatched. The CDR3 covers 16 residues. The CDR3 DNA reads as TGTGCCAGCAGCTTATTTGCGGGGGGGAACACCGGGGAGCTGTTTTTT. Translation gives CASSLFAGGNTGELFF.

A single count supports this clone. V is TRBV5-4 and J is TRBJ2-6; D gene ambiguous. The germline CDR1 and CDR2 sequences are SGHNT and YYREEE (reference sequence). V lost 10 bases to trimming and J lost 0 bases, with 5 bases between them. There are 12 residues in the CDR3. The CDR3 DNA follows: TGTGCCGTTCACTCTGGGGCCAACGTCCTGACTTTC. This codes for CAVHSGANVLTF.

A few counts support this clone. This chain connects TRBV9 to TRBJ1-5; D ambiguous. The CDR3 is 14 amino acids. Germline V gene data show CDR1 as SGDLS and CDR2 as YYNGEE. Deletions cut 7 bases from V and 0 bases from J, with 11 bases between. The CDR3 spells CASGQYDSNQPQHF. CDR3 nucleotides: TGTGCCAGCGGCCAGTACGATAGCAATCAGCCCCAGCATTTT.

In this sample, this clone is medium-sized. This chain links TRBV5-4 with TRBJ1-2, with 9 bases fitting TRBD1. V lost 4 bases and J lost 2; bases outside the gene matches: 6. The germline CDR1 and CDR2 sequences are SGHNT and YYREEE (reference sequence). This CDR3 spans 15 amino acids. CDR3 in amino acids: CASSDWTGANYGYTF. CDR3 coding DNA: TGTGCCAGCAGCGACTGGACAGGGGCCAACTATGGCTACACCTTC.

V gene TRBV7-2 combines with J gene TRBJ2-2, with D possibly being TRBD1 (6 bases). V was clipped by 7 bases and J by 6 bases, with 15 bases between them. There are 14 residues in the CDR3. Germline V gene lookup returns CDR1 SGHTA and CDR2 FQGNSA. CDR3 DNA sequence: TGTGCCAGCACCCCCCAACAGGGATCCGGGGAGCTGTTTTTT. It encodes CASTPQQGSGELFF. The variable domain in full, completed from reference TRBV7-2 and TRBJ2-2, reads GAGVSQSPSNKVTEKGKDVELRCDPISGHTALYWYRQSLGQGLEFLIYFQGNSAPDKSGLPSDRFSAERTGGSVSTLTIQRTQQEDSAVYLCASTPQQGSGELFFGEGSRLTVL.

The genes are TRBV7-2 and TRBJ1-1, with TRBD1 matching 7 bases. The germline V gene has CDR1 SGHTA and CDR2 FQGNSA. Trimming cost V 8 bases and J 6 bases; bases outside gene matches: 18. CDR3 length equals 16 residues. The CDR3 region is CASAQRRGPLNAEAFF. CDR3 coding DNA: TGTGCCAGCGCCCAGAGAAGGGGGCCGTTAAATGCTGAAGCTTTCTTT.